This T cell receptor beta chain was recovered during a study of blood T cell repertoires in COVID-19 (dated by TCRdb to about 2020). For the wider study: Samples from collaborators originated in the United States, Italy and Spain and spanned both the acute and convalescent phases of COVID-19. The repertoires were made available in a free public database intended to serve as a resource for research on the immune response to SARS-CoV-2. Subjects who had been exposed to COVID-19, were actively infected with it, or had recovered from it provided the deeply sampled blood TCRbeta repertoires that made up the dataset. Samples were obtained from the ongoing ImmuneRACE study (first 160 participants) and from 1,254 subjects provided by 6 global collaborators. The material from the prospective study consisted of cDNA or gDNA derived from T cells, B-cell-depleted T cells, or PBMCs. Where available, HLA class I and class II types were obtained from metadata supplied by the sample provider rather than from assay-based typing. Sample metadata almost always included a de-identified subject ID, COVID-19 status, age in years and sex. Findings and caveats that apply to the study as a whole: The amount of clinical and demographic metadata varied by source and participant and was provided uncurated.

Note on this clone: What antigen it recognizes has not been identified. No clone much larger than this one lies a single base away; base qualities are absent.

Participants in the prospective study were aged roughly 18 to 100 years, lived in 20 to 30 United States geographic areas, and enrolled through a virtual design. To assign participants to cohorts, the prospective study relied on clinical history that participants themselves reported in a screening survey and a study questionnaire. Exposed participants had been in contact with someone with a PCR-confirmed or clinician-diagnosed COVID-19 case within 2 weeks of study entry. In the prospective study, whole blood, serum and a nasopharyngeal or oropharyngeal swab were collected from each participant by mobile phlebotomists. Participants in the prospective study had the option to provide additional blood draws and questionnaires over an approximately 2-month period. Prospective study blood samples were shipped either frozen or at room temperature before DNA extraction. TCRbeta CDR3 regions were amplified from genomic DNA by means of the immunoSEQ Assay, a bias-controlled multiplex PCR. Under the source paper's analysis protocol: Within the assay, amplification of reference gene primers was used to estimate how many nucleated cells each sample contained. Sequence reads were collapsed and filtered to measure the absolute abundance of every unique TCRbeta CDR3 rearrangement. For each sample, productive Simpson clonality was calculated as the square root of Simpson's diversity index over productive rearrangements. Here the immuneACCESS table is served through TCRdb, limited to in-frame sequences with V and J called. Missing clones are a known gap in these copies; in checked studies unresolved V genes cover under half, and the rest lacks a known reason. V and J calls and clone size are copied from that table; D and trimming were computed from the DNA. The sample table contains 300,000 to 400,000 clones; only one count was recorded for around 85% of them. Together, the top ten hold around 2% of the sample.

Compared with germline, V lacks 6 bases and J lacks 0 bases; bases without a gene match: 3. CDR1 and CDR2 are drawn from the germline V gene (reference sequence): LNHDA, SQIVND. From its cysteine to its phenylalanine, the CDR3 spans 14 amino acids. CDR3 DNA only is kept here, 42 bases in frame from base 1. What was sequenced was PBMCs or T cells enriched from blood (not recorded which). The receptor was isolated from a woman in her thirties who had been exposed to COVID-19. The rearrangement combines TRBV19 with TRBJ2-5; 8 of the junction bases match TRBD1. The CDR3 loop reads CASSTGGYQETQYF. The DNA is TGTGCCAGTAGCACAGGGGGGTACCAAGAGACCCAGTACTTC. The entire variable domain, with the stretches around the CDR3 drawn from the reference TRBV19 and TRBJ2-5 proteins, is DGGITQSPKYLFRKEGQNVTLSCEQNLNHDAMYWYRQDPGQGLRLIYYSQIVNDFQKGDIAEGYSVSREKKESFPLTVTSAQKNPTAFYLCASSTGGYQETQYFGPGTRLLVL.